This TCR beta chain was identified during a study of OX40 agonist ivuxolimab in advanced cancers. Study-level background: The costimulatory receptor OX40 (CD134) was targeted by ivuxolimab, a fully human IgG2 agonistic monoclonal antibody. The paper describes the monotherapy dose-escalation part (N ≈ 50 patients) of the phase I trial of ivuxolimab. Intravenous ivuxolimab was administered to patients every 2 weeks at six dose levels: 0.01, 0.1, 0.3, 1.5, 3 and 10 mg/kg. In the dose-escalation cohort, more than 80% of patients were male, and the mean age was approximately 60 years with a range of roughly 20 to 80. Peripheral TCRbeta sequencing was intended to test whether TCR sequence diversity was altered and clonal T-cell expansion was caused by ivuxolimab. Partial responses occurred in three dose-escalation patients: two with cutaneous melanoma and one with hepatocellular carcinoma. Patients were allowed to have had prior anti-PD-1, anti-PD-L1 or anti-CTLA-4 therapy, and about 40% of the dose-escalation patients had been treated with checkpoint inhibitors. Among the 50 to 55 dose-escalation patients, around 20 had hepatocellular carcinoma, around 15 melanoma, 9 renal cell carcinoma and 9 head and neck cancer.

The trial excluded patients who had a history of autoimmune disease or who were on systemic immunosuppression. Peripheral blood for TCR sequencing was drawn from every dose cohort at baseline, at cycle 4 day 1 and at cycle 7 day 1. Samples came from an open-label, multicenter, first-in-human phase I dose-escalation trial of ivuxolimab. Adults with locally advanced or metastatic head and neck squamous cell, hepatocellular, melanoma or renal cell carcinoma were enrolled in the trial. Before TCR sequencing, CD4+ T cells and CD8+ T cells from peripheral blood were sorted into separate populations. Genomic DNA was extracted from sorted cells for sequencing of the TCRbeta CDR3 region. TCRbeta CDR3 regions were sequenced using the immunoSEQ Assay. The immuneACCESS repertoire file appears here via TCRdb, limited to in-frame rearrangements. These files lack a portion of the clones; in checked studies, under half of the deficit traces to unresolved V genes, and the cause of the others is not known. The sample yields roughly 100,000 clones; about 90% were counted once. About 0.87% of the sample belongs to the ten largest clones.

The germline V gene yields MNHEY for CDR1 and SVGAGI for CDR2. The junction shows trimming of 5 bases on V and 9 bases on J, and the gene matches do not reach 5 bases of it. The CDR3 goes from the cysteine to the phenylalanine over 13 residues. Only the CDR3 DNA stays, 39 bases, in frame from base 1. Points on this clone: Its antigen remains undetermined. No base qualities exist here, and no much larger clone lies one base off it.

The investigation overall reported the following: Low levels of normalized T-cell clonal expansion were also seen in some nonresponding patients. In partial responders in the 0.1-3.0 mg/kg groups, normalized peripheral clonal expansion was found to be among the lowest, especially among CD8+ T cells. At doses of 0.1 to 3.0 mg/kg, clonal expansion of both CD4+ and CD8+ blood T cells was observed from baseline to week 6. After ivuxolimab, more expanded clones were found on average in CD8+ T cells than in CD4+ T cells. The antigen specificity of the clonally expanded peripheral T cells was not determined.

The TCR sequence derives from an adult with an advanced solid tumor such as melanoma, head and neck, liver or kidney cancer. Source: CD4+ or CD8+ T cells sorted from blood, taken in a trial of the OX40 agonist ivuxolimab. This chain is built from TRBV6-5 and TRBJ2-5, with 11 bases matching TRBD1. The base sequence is TGTGCCAGCAGTGGACAGGGGGCAGGGGCCCAGTACTTC. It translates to CASSGQGAGAQYF.